This TCR beta chain emerged from a study of blood T cell repertoires in COVID-19. Study overall: The analysed material was cDNA or gDNA that came from T cells, B-cell-depleted T cells, or PBMCs.

The germline V and J ends were trimmed by 1 base and 2 bases, with 6 bases remaining between them. The CDR3 loop spans 13 amino acids. CDR1 and CDR2 from the germline V gene are LNHNV and YYDKDF (reference sequence). Using immunoSEQ multiplex PCR, the repertoire was profiled, and TCRdb retains in-frame clones only, with some absent. The sample lists around 200,000 clones; about four fifths were seen once. Sequenced sample: peripheral blood. The chain recombines TRBV15 with TRBJ2-7; no clear D gene. The receptor's source is a human donor with acute or convalescent COVID-19. The donor label of this sample is uncertain. This CDR3 is CATSRVSTYEQYF. Written as DNA, the CDR3 is TGTGCCACCAGCAGAGTGTCCACCTACGAGCAGTACTTC.